Sequencing of this T cell receptor (beta chain) was carried out in a study of shared clonotypes between healthy human individuals. Libraries were prepared by immunoSEQ multiplex PCR; TCRdb keeps only in-frame clonotypes and omits some of them. This repertoire shows about 2.2 million clones, 93% found once; its top ten account for about 1.6%. Naive CD8 cells comprised CD45RO-negative, CCR7-positively selected cells, excluding terminally differentiated effector memory CD45RA+ cells. After removal of 0 bases from V and 2 bases from J, the junction contained 9 bases not matched to a gene. This CDR3 has 17 residues. CDR1 and CDR2 (germline): SNHLY, FYNNEI.

This clonotype originated in a man between 18 and 29 years old in good health. Some clones in this sample may be carry-over from other donors' samples. Sequenced input: naive CD8+ T cells from PBMCs. The chain uses TRBV2 and TRBJ2-7; TRBD2 aligns across 8 bases. CDR3 bases: TGTGCCAGCAGTGAAGCTTTGCGAGCGGGAGAGGCCTACGAGCAGTACTTC. Translation gives CASSEALRAGEAYEQYF.